A selection of T cell receptor beta chains follows, all from one sample in a study of shared clonotypes between healthy human individuals. Using immunoSEQ multiplex PCR, the repertoire was profiled, and TCRdb retains in-frame clones only, with some absent. The profile covers about 2 million clones, with about 95% appearing a single time and about 1.1% taken by the ten largest. The sequenced sample was naive CD8+ T cells sorted from blood. The receptors were gathered from a man aged 18 to 29 in good health. CDR3s include the opening cysteine and the closing phenylalanine or tryptophan. The D gene is left open where the match is weak. Not all rows give a size; the values are once, few, many and, for expanded clones, a class.

>TRBD1|.|TRBV7-6|TRBJ2-7
TGTGCCAGCAGCTCCGGAACAGGGGCGGTCCACGAGCAGTACTTC
CASSSGTGAVHEQYF
>.|.|TRBV18|TRBJ2-3
TGTGCCAGCTCACCACTGAGCGGCTTTAGCACAGATACGCAGTATTTT
CASSPLSGFSTDTQYF
>TRBD1|few|TRBV7-2|TRBJ1-5
TGTGCCAGCAGCTTAGTGAGGGACAGTCAGCCCCAGCATTTT
CASSLVRDSQPQHF
>TRBD1|.|TRBV4-1|TRBJ1-3
TGCGCCAGCAGCCAAGTGTCTGGGGGACAGGGAAACACCATATATTTT
CASSQVSGGQGNTIYF
>TRBD2|.|TRBV9|TRBJ2-1
TGTGCCAGCAGCGCCCCCGGGACTAGCGTCTACAATGAGCAGTTCTTC
CASSAPGTSVYNEQFF
>TRBD1|.|TRBV9|TRBJ2-7
TGTGCCAGCAGCGCGGGCGTGGACAGGGGAGTTGGGGAGCAGTACTTC
CASSAGVDRGVGEQYF
>TRBD2|.|TRBV30|TRBJ2-2
TGTGCCTGGAATGCGGGAGTTGACACCGGGGAGCTGTTTTTT
CAWNAGVDTGELFF
>.|.|TRBV9|TRBJ2-7
TGTGCCAGCAGCGTAGGGAGTAGCGGCTACGAGCAGTACTTC
CASSVGSSGYEQYF
>.|.|TRBV30|TRBJ2-1
TGTGCCTGGATGGGCGCCTCACGTGAGCAGTTCTTC
CAWMGASREQFF
>.|.|TRBV28|TRBJ2-2
TGTGCCAGCAGTTTATCGTCAGAACAGAACACCGGGGAGCTGTTTTTT
CASSLSSEQNTGELFF
>.|.|TRBV11-1|TRBJ2-7
TGTGCCAGCAGCGCCCGACAAGCTTCCTACGAGCAGTACTTC
CASSARQASYEQYF
>.|.|TRBV28|TRBJ1-2
TGTGCCAGCAGTTTACCCAGGGACGTTCCTGGCTACACCTTC
CASSLPRDVPGYTF
>TRBD1|.|TRBV5-1|TRBJ1-1
TGCGCCAGCAGCTTGGGACAGGGGCAGGAGACTGAAGCTTTCTTT
CASSLGQGQETEAFF
>.|.|TRBV27|TRBJ1-2
TGTGCCAGCAGTTCTTTAACAGACCTCTTTGACTATGGCTACACCTTC
CASSSLTDLFDYGYTF
>TRBD1|once|TRBV30|TRBJ1-4
TGTGCCTGGAGTCCTACACCTACGGACAGGGAGCCCTCAACTAATGAAAAACTGTTTTTT
CAWSPTPTDREPSTNEKLFF
>.|.|TRBV4-3|TRBJ1-6
TGCGCCAGCAGCCAAGGACGGGACACCAATTCACCCCTCCACTTT
CASSQGRDTNSPLHF
>.|.|TRBV28|TRBJ1-3
TGTGCCAGCAAAAACCCGGCCGAGTCTGGAAACACCATATATTTT
CASKNPAESGNTIYF
>.|.|TRBV5-1|TRBJ2-7
TGCGCCAGCAGCGGAACAGGACAGTCCTACGAGCAGTACTTC
CASSGTGQSYEQYF
>TRBD2|few|TRBV28|TRBJ2-7
TGTGCCAGCAGTTTAAGCGGGGGGTCCTACGAGCAGTACTTC
CASSLSGGSYEQYF
>TRBD1|.|TRBV6-6|TRBJ2-5
TGTGCCAGCAGTTACACGCAGGGGGCCGAGACCCAGTACTTC
CASSYTQGAETQYF
>TRBD2|.|TRBV4-3|TRBJ2-1
TGCGCCAGCAGCCAAGATCGTCTAGCGGGAGGGCCCCCCTACAATGAGCAGTTCTTC
CASSQDRLAGGPPYNEQFF
>TRBD1|.|TRBV27|TRBJ2-3
TGTGCCAGCAGTCCTCAAGACAAACTCACAGGGGTGGCAGATACGCAGTATTTT
CASSPQDKLTGVADTQYF
>.|.|TRBV10-3|TRBJ1-1
TGTGCCATCAGTAGGGACTCCAACACTGAAGCTTTCTTT
CAISRDSNTEAFF
>.|.|TRBV29-1|TRBJ2-5
TGCAGCGTTGAAGGGGGGTCCCAAGAGACCCAGTACTTC
CSVEGGSQETQYF
>.|once|TRBV10-1|TRBJ2-1
TGCGCCAGCAGTGAGAAGTGGGAGCGACTTGAGCAGTTCTTC
CASSEKWERLEQFF
>.|.|TRBV7-8|TRBJ2-3
TGTGCCAGCAGCACCCCCACCGCAGATACGCAGTATTTT
CASSTPTADTQYF
>.|.|TRBV9|TRBJ1-2
TGTGCCAGCAGCGCTACCGCCCATGGAAAAGGGGACTATGGCTACACCTTC
CASSATAHGKGDYGYTF
>.|.|TRBV27|TRBJ2-5
TGTGCCAGCAGTTGGGGGGGACAAATCCAAGAGACCCAGTACTTC
CASSWGGQIQETQYF
>.|.|TRBV4-1|TRBJ1-2
TGCGCCAGCAGCCAAGACGCCGGGACAAATGGCTACACCTTC
CASSQDAGTNGYTF
>.|.|TRBV30|TRBJ2-2
TGTGCCTGGGAAGGGGCGGAGACCAACACCGGGGAGCTGTTTTTT
CAWEGAETNTGELFF
>.|.|TRBV6-6|TRBJ2-2
TGTGCCAGCAGTTACATACAGGGTCGGACCGGGGAGCTGTTTTTT
CASSYIQGRTGELFF